The 18 T cell receptor beta chains presented below share a single source sample, sequenced in a study of shared clonotypes between healthy human individuals. Libraries were prepared by immunoSEQ multiplex PCR; TCRdb keeps only in-frame clonotypes and omits some of them. This sample has roughly 490,000 clones, with 65% to 80% found just once. The sequenced sample consisted of PBMCs. The receptors derive from a woman between 40 and 50 years old in good health. Some clones in this sample may be carry-over from other donors' samples.

This clone was seen only a few times. This rearrangement joins TRBV18 to TRBJ1-5; D ambiguous. V lost 2 bases, J lost 0 bases, and 5 bases lay in between. CDR3 length equals 14 residues. Looked up from germline, CDR1 is KGHSH and CDR2 is LQKENI. The CDR3 nucleotides read TGTGCCAGCTCACCAACCCATAGCAATCAGCCCCAGCATTTT. Residues: CASSPTHSNQPQHF.

This clone appeared a few times. The V gene is TRBV4-1, the J gene TRBJ1-5; D is ambiguous. CDR1 is MGHRA, CDR2 YSYEKL, per germline. V was clipped by 1 base and J by 0 bases, with 10 bases between them. CDR3 length: 16 residues. The CDR3 loop is CASSQGSIYSNQPQHF. The CDR3 bases are TGCGCCAGCAGCCAAGGCTCGATTTATAGCAATCAGCCCCAGCATTTT.

The chain recombines TRBV18 with TRBJ1-4, with D possibly TRBD1 on 5 matching bases. The length of the CDR3 is 15 residues. CDR1 and CDR2 from the germline V gene are KGHSH and LQKENI. Trimming took 3 bases from V and 0 from J, leaving 8 bases between them. CDR3: CASSPGLTTNEKLFF. The CDR3 DNA is TGTGCCAGCTCACCGGGGCTTACAACTAATGAAAAACTGTTTTTT.

The CDR3: CASSEWGGGETQYF. In DNA form, the CDR3 reads TGTGCCAGCAGTGAATGGGGCGGTGGGGAGACCCAGTACTTC. The V and J genes are TRBV6-1 and TRBJ2-5, with a weak D call TRBD1 (5 bases). From germline, CDR1 is MNHNS and CDR2 SASEGT. CDR3 length: 14 residues. The V and J ends lost 2 bases and 5 bases respectively, with 12 bases between them.

This clone has only one observation. The chain combines TRBV7-2 with TRBJ2-7, with D unclear. CDR3 length: 12 amino acids. V lost 3 bases to trimming and J lost 6 bases, with 9 bases between them. Germline V gene lookup returns CDR1 SGHTA and CDR2 FQGNSA. The CDR3 region is CASSFLGSEQYF. The DNA of the CDR3 is TGTGCCAGCAGCTTTCTAGGTAGCGAGCAGTACTTC.

This chain connects TRBV27 to TRBJ2-7; D possibly corresponds to TRBD2 (6 bases). Germline values: CDR1 MNHEY, CDR2 SMNVEV (reference sequence). V lost 2 bases and J 0 bases, leaving 14 bases between the germline ends. This CDR3 is built from 16 residues. This chain's CDR3 is CASSLRAAGPSYEQYF. The CDR3 DNA sequence: TGTGCCAGCAGTTTACGAGCGGCGGGACCCTCCTACGAGCAGTACTTC.

The V and J genes are TRBV7-2 and TRBJ2-7; 9 nucleotides agree with TRBD2. The germline V gene encodes CDR1 SGHTA and CDR2 FQGNSA. This CDR3 is built from 16 residues. Germline trimming cut 5 bases from V and 3 bases from J; bases unmatched to any gene: 11. The CDR3 DNA reads as TGTGCCAGCAGCCCCGTAGCGGGGGAGGGATTCTACGAGCAGTACTTC. It codes for CASSPVAGEGFYEQYF.

The chain is built from TRBV29-1 and TRBJ2-3; 13 bases agree with TRBD2. Germline V gives CDR1 SQVTM, CDR2 ANQGSEA. The CDR3 runs to 15 residues. V dropped 6 bases and J dropped 4; count of bases not matched to a gene: 7. The CDR3: CSVPRTSGSSDTQYF. The DNA for the CDR3 is TGCAGCGTGCCAAGGACTAGCGGGAGCTCAGATACGCAGTATTTT.

V and J are TRBV5-8 and TRBJ2-1; D tentatively reads TRBD1 or TRBD2 (6 bases each). The V end was cut by 10 bases, the J end by 8 bases, with 13 bases between. CDR1 and CDR2 (germline): SGHTS, YDEGEE. The CDR3 runs 11 residues. CDR3 loop: CAGGLWDEQFF. The CDR3 DNA sequence: TGTGCCGGGGGGCTTTGGGATGAGCAGTTCTTC.

The chain recombines TRBV11-2 with TRBJ2-3, with D tentatively TRBD1 or TRBD2 (5 bases each). Per the germline V gene, CDR1 is SGHAT and CDR2 is FQNNGV. The V end was cut by 1 base, the J end by 2 bases, with 10 bases between. The CDR3 has 15 residues. CDR3 residues: CASSLVGAYTDTQYF. CDR3 nucleotide sequence: TGTGCCAGCAGCTTAGTCGGGGCTTACACAGATACGCAGTATTTT.

In this sample, this clone turned up a few times. This sequence joins TRBV7-2 and TRBJ2-7; a weak D match, TRBD1 (5 bases). Germline V gives CDR1 SGHTA, CDR2 FQGNSA. V lost 5 bases and J 3 bases, leaving 14 bases between the germline ends. The length of the CDR3 is 14 residues. This CDR3 reads CASSPDRFSYEQYF. CDR3 nucleotide sequence: TGTGCCAGCAGCCCCGACAGATTCAGCTACGAGCAGTACTTC.

For this clone: At one boundary the junction diverges from the germline segment, which might be a read error. V is TRBV5-1 and J is TRBJ2-7, with 7 positions matching TRBD1. This CDR3 is built from 13 residues. The germline CDR1 and CDR2 sequences are SGHRS and YFSETQ. CDR3 DNA: TGCGCCAGCAGCGTGGGACAGTCCTGCGAGCAGTACTTC. Its protein product is CASSVGQSCEQYF.

V and J are TRBV2 and TRBJ2-6; D is unresolved. V was pared by 3 bases and J by 5 bases, with 20 bases between. Germline CDR1 and CDR2: SNHLY and FYNNEI. The CDR3 extends over 18 amino acids. This chain's CDR3 is CASSERGPIQSRANVLTF. The CDR3 DNA follows: TGTGCCAGCAGTGAGCGCGGTCCGATACAAAGTCGGGCCAACGTCCTGACTTTC.

The sample holds a few counts of this clone. The identical CDR3 is also encoded by other nucleotide sequences in the sample. The V call is TRBV11-2, the J call TRBJ1-5; D is unclear. The CDR3 is made up of 19 amino acids. Trimming pared 1 base from V and 3 bases from J, leaving 22 bases between. Per germline, CDR1 SGHAT and CDR2 FQNNGV. The DNA of the CDR3 is TGTGCCAGCAGCTTAGTAATTGAGGCAGACCCCTACTACAATCAGCCCCAGCATTTT. Translation: CASSLVIEADPYYNQPQHF.

V usage is TRBV28 and J usage is TRBJ2-5; 9 bases are shared with TRBD1. Germline values: CDR1 MDHEN, CDR2 SYDVKM. Trimming at V came to 6 bases and at J to 4 bases, leaving 3 bases not matched to a gene. The CDR3 length is 13 residues. CDR3 in DNA: TGTGCCAGCAGACAGACAGGGGGAGAGACCCAGTACTTC. This codes for CASRQTGGETQYF.

The rearrangement joins TRBV7-2 to TRBJ1-2, with D perhaps TRBD1 (5 bases). The CDR3 covers 12 residues. Per the germline V gene, CDR1 is SGHTA and CDR2 is FQGNSA. Trimming pared 5 bases from V and 5 bases from J, leaving 9 bases between. The CDR3: CASSKTDYGYTF. The CDR3 nucleotides are TGTGCCAGCAGCAAGACAGATTATGGCTACACCTTC.

This chain connects TRBV10-3 to TRBJ1-2; 11 positions agree with TRBD1. CDR1 is ENHRY and CDR2 is SYGVKD in the germline V gene. V shed 8 bases and J 0 bases; nucleotides not matched to a gene: 14. CDR3 length: 18 amino acids. The CDR3 DNA reads as TGTGCCATCGGAGCCCCTGGGACAGGGGGATCATCTAACTATGGCTACACCTTC. Its translation is CAIGAPGTGGSSNYGYTF.

The chain combines TRBV6-1 with TRBJ2-1, with a tentative D call TRBD2 (6 bases). Germline CDR1 MNHNS, CDR2 SASEGT. This CDR3 region has 17 residues. V was pared by 1 base and J by 4 bases, with 17 bases between. CDR3 DNA sequence: TGTGCCAGCAGTGAAGTGGGGGGAATAGGTGTTTACAATGAGCAGTTCTTC. Protein: CASSEVGGIGVYNEQFF.